The 5 T cell receptor beta chains listed next were all sequenced from one sample in a study of blood T cell repertoires in COVID-19. Using immunoSEQ multiplex PCR, the repertoire was profiled, and TCRdb retains in-frame clones only, with some absent. The table includes around 87,000 clones, roughly nine tenths detected once. Sequencing was done on a sample of peripheral blood. These receptors were obtained from a human donor with active COVID-19. The donor label of this sample is uncertain.

The CDR3 protein is CASSNPGQGTKQETQYF. DNA for the CDR3: TGTGCCAGCAGTAACCCGGGACAGGGGACCAAACAAGAGACCCAGTACTTC. The chain links TRBV6-9 to TRBJ2-5; 10 bases fit TRBD1. The CDR3 is 17 amino acids. Per the germline V gene, CDR1 is MNHGY and CDR2 is SVAAGI. The V and J ends lost 5 bases and 2 bases, in that order; junction bases with no gene match: 11.

The CDR3 nucleotides read TGTGCCAGCAGTCTAACTTTTGGGCGGGTTGGAGAAAAACTGTTTTTT. The encoded protein is CASSLTFGRVGEKLFF. The chain combines TRBV2 with TRBJ1-4; D ambiguous. Trimming shortened V by 5 bases and J by 8 bases, and 21 bases separated the two germline ends. CDR1 is SNHLY, CDR2 FYNNEI, per germline. The CDR3 extends over 16 amino acids.

The chain combines TRBV7-9 with TRBJ1-1; TRBD1 is a possible D gene (6 bases). CDR1 is SEHNR, CDR2 FQNEAQ, per germline (reference sequence). The V end was cut by 11 bases, the J end by 4 bases, with 14 bases between. This CDR3 is 12 amino acids long. As DNA, the CDR3 is TGTGCCGAAGGGGGGGTTCCCACTGAAGCTTTCTTT. Translating it yields CAEGGVPTEAFF.

This clone is a singleton in its sample. The J gene is TRBJ1-6, the V gene TRBV5-4; 10 bases line up with TRBD1. In germline, CDR1 is SGHNT, CDR2 YYREEE (reference sequence). With V trimmed by 5 bases and J by 7 bases, 9 bases remained unmatched. CDR3 length: 16 residues. This chain's CDR3 is CASSSPTGGSNSPLHF. For the CDR3, the DNA is TGTGCCAGCAGTTCACCGACAGGGGGCTCAAATTCACCCCTCCACTTT.

The V call is TRBV6-5, the J call TRBJ2-3, with TRBD1 matching over 7 bases. Germline-derived CDR1 and CDR2 are MNHEY and SVGAGI. The V gene end was trimmed by 0 bases and the J gene end by 5 bases; junction bases not matched to a gene: 5. This CDR3 is built from 15 residues. CDR3 coding DNA: TGTGCCAGCAGTTACTCGAGAGGGGGCAAAGATACGCAGTATTTT. Amino acids: CASSYSRGGKDTQYF.